The next 17 T cell receptor beta chains were all read from a single sample in a study of early T cells in non-severe SARS-CoV-2 infection. TCRdb independently ran MiXCR on the 5' RACE reads; one entry per CDR3 protein. The sample lists 80,000 or so distinct CDR3 sequences; more than 5% were seen once. Sequencing was carried out using whole blood. The receptors were gathered from an adult who was a healthcare worker with PCR-confirmed SARS-CoV-2 infection or an uninfected control (not recorded which).

This clonotype was found a few times. The gene calls are TRBV2 and TRBJ1-2, with D unresolved. CDR1 and CDR2 (germline): SNHLY, FYNNEI. Trimming left V 7 bases short and J 7 bases short, with 19 bases between. The CDR3 covers 14 residues. As DNA, the CDR3 is TGTGCCAGCATCCTGCGTGGGAATGCAGGTGGCTACACCTTC. It translates to CASILRGNAGGYTF. Full variable domain (rest looked up from reference TRBV2 and TRBJ1-2): EPEVTQTPSHQVTQMGQEVILRCVPISNHLYFYWYRQILGQKVEFLVSFYNNEISEKSEIFDDQFSVERPDGSNFTLKIRSTKLEDSAMYFCASILRGNAGGYTFGSGTRLTVV.

Only a few counts were recorded for this clonotype. V is TRBV24-1 and J is TRBJ1-5, with D hard to call. Germline V gives CDR1 KGHDR, CDR2 SFDVKD. V lost 9 bases to trimming and J lost 4 bases, with 9 bases between them. The CDR3 contains 12 residues. Written as DNA, the CDR3 is TGTGCCACCGCTCAAGGGAATCAGCCCCAGCATTTT. Amino acids: CATAQGNQPQHF.

This clonotype was recorded many times. This chain connects TRBV5-5 to TRBJ1-4, with D possibly being TRBD1 (5 bases). The germline gives CDR1 SGHKS, CDR2 YYEKEE (reference sequence). The V end lost 4 bases, the J end lost 1 base, and 11 bases lay between the germline ends. The CDR3 loop spans 15 amino acids. The CDR3 loop reads CASSPGRETNEKLFF. The DNA for the CDR3 is TGTGCCAGCAGCCCGGGACGGGAAACTAATGAAAAACTGTTTTTT.

The chain recombines TRBV5-1 with TRBJ2-3, with unresolved D. V lost 1 base, J lost 4 bases, and 4 bases lay in between. The CDR3 is 12 residues long. Looked up from germline, CDR1 is SGHRS and CDR2 is YFSETQ. CDR3 sequence: CASSLNSDTQYF. Here the CDR3 DNA reads TGCGCCAGCAGCTTGAATTCAGATACGCAGTATTTT.

The sample holds a few counts of this clonotype. The V and J genes are TRBV7-2 and TRBJ2-2, with 8 nucleotides matching TRBD2. This CDR3 contains 16 residues. V lost 8 bases and J lost 0; bases outside the gene matches: 8. Looked up from germline, CDR1 is SGHTA and CDR2 is FQGNSA. CDR3: CASGTRINANTGELFF. For the CDR3, the DNA is TGTGCCAGCGGGACTAGGATAAATGCGAACACCGGGGAGCTGTTTTTT.

The sample holds a few counts of this clonotype. The chain has TRBV27 and TRBJ1-6; 11 bases match TRBD1. V gave up 3 bases and J gave up 14 bases; unmatched junction bases: 9. The V gene's germline CDR1 is MNHEY and CDR2 SMNVEV (reference sequence). This CDR3 has 15 amino acids. The CDR3 bases are TGTGCCAGCAGTTTTGGGACAGGGGGGTCTGGAGCCCTCCACTTT. It specifies CASSFGTGGSGALHF.

The CDR3 DNA reads TGCAGCGTTGAAGGGGCGGACAGGGCTGAAGAGACCCAGTACTTC. As protein: CSVEGADRAEETQYF. The chain employs TRBV29-1 and TRBJ2-5; 8 bases fit TRBD1. The junction had 7 bases not matched to a gene; V was cut back by 1 base and J by 3 bases. Germline V gene sequence: CDR1 SQVTM, CDR2 ANQGSEA. CDR3 length equals 15 residues.

This clonotype was recorded at least ten times. The CDR3 region has the DNA TGCGCCAGCAGCTTGGCGGGGGGCCGGGGCACTGAAGCTTTCTTT. It is translated as CASSLAGGRGTEAFF. The chain links TRBV5-1 to TRBJ1-1; D possibly corresponds to TRBD1 (6 bases). Trimming shortened V by 0 bases and J by 4 bases, and 13 bases separated the two germline ends. The CDR3 covers 15 residues. Per germline, CDR1 SGHRS and CDR2 YFSETQ.

The chain joins TRBV7-2 to TRBJ1-2; D not resolved. This CDR3 is built from 16 residues. V gave up 2 bases and J gave up 5 bases, with 18 bases separating them. The V gene's germline CDR1 is SGHTA and CDR2 FQGNSA. CDR3 coding DNA: TGTGCCAGCAGCTTAAGGAGCACCGGGAGTGCGTATGGCTACACCTTC. Protein sequence: CASSLRSTGSAYGYTF.

A few counts support this clonotype. The rearrangement uses TRBV7-9 and TRBJ2-3; TRBD2 aligns across 15 bases. J was trimmed by 0 bases and V by 4 bases; bases with no gene match: 2. The CDR3 has 17 amino acids. Germline V gene data show CDR1 as SEHNR and CDR2 as FQNEAQ (reference sequence). CDR3 loop: CASSSGTSGRSTDTQYF. The CDR3 bases are TGTGCCAGCAGCTCCGGGACTAGCGGGAGGAGCACAGATACGCAGTATTTT.

This clonotype was observed at least ten times. This rearrangement joins TRBV9 to TRBJ2-5, with D maybe TRBD2 (6 bases). Deletions cut 0 bases from V and 0 bases from J, with 6 bases between. Per germline, CDR1 SGDLS and CDR2 YYNGEE. This CDR3 has 14 residues. CDR3 nucleotide sequence: TGTGCCAGCAGCGTAGGGGGGGACCAAGAGACCCAGTACTTC. The encoded protein is CASSVGGDQETQYF.

V is TRBV20-1 and J is TRBJ1-6; D is unclear. The germline V and J ends were trimmed by 3 bases and 6 bases, with 9 bases remaining between them. The CDR3 runs 13 residues. Germline V gene lookup returns CDR1 DFQATT and CDR2 SNEGSKA (reference sequence). CDR3 protein: CSASSQVNSPLHF. The CDR3 coding sequence is TGCAGTGCTAGCTCTCAGGTTAATTCACCCCTCCACTTT.

This clonotype was recorded at least ten times. This sequence joins TRBV29-1 and TRBJ1-2, with D possibly being TRBD1 (6 bases). Trimming took 4 bases from V and 2 from J, leaving 8 bases between them. This CDR3 is 12 amino acids long. Germline CDR1 reads SQVTM; CDR2 reads ANQGSEA. CDR3 DNA sequence: TGCAGCGTTGTAGGGGGGAACTATGGCTACACCTTC. It specifies CSVVGGNYGYTF.

This clonotype was counted ten times or more. The chain carries TRBV19 and TRBJ2-3, with D uncertain. The CDR3 extends over 16 amino acids. In germline, CDR1 is LNHDA, CDR2 SQIVND (reference sequence). The V end was cut by 3 bases, the J end by 1 base, with 14 bases between. DNA of the CDR3: TGTGCCAGTAGTATCACCGGGCCGAGCGGCACAGATACGCAGTATTTT. Protein product: CASSITGPSGTDTQYF.

This clonotype was detected ten times or more. The genes are TRBV12-3 or TRBV12-4 and TRBJ1-1; D may be TRBD1 (5 bases). This CDR3 is 15 amino acids long. Trimming removed 6 bases at V and 2 bases at J, with 16 bases between. The CDR3 region has the DNA TGTGCCAGCAGCCTCCAGACCGGGGCCAACACTGAAGCTTTCTTT. It is translated as CASSLQTGANTEAFF.

This chain joins TRBV12-2 and TRBJ2-5; TRBD2, as called in the table, went unchecked against the DNA. TRBV12-2 is deemed a pseudogene. This CDR3 spans 18 amino acids. The CDR3 bases are TGTGCAAGTCGCTTACGGGGGTTGGCTAGCGGGAGAGCCGAGACCCAGTACTTC. Translated: CASRLRGLASGRAETQYF.

This clonotype was observed at least ten times. The V call is TRBV14, the J call TRBJ2-7, with 10 bases identical to TRBD2. Germline V lookup: CDR1 SGHDN, CDR2 FVKESK. This CDR3 comprises 14 residues. V dropped 2 bases and J dropped 9; count of bases not matched to a gene: 7. CDR3 in amino acids: CASSQLAGVNRQYF. The DNA for the CDR3 is TGTGCCAGCAGCCAACTAGCGGGAGTTAATCGGCAGTACTTC.